The present T cell receptor (beta chain) was sequenced within a study of T cell repertoires in cytomegalovirus infection. Study results and caveats: Based on cumulative public TCR beta family frequency, carriers of CMV plus the relevant HLA were identified.

TCRdb reprocessed the reads via MiXCR and lists one record per CDR3 protein. Of hundreds of thousands of distinct CDR3 sequences in the sample, 17% were seen once. As to this clonotype: Its cognate antigen is unknown.

The sequencing input was PBMCs. The sequence derives from a human donor in good health (CMV status not recorded). Some clones in this sample may be carry-over from other donors' samples.

CDR3 DNA: TGTGCCAGCAGTTTAGCAGGACAGGGGATTACTGAAGCTTTCTTT. It is translated as CASSLAGQGITEAFF. This chain joins TRBV12-3 or TRBV12-4 and TRBJ1-1; 9 bases are shared with TRBD1. The V segment lost 0 bases and the J segment 5 bases; nucleotides outside the gene matches: 4. The CDR3 loop spans 15 amino acids.